The 29 T cell receptor beta chains below come from one sample, sequenced in a study of molecular identifiers for immune sequencing clone quantification. TCRdb reprocessed the PCR reads via MiXCR and lists one record per CDR3 protein. The table shows 65,000 or so distinct CDR3 sequences, with around 20% occurring only once. What was sequenced was naive CD8+ T cells from blood, with Jurkat cell RNA spiked in. Described subset: FACS-sorted CD8+CD4-CCR7+CD45RA+ naive T cells. These receptors were obtained from a human donor in good health. Some libraries in this study had Jurkat cell RNA spiked in.

In its sample, this clonotype was seen a few times. This rearrangement joins TRBV6-2 or TRBV6-3 to TRBJ2-1, with D maybe TRBD2 (5 bases). This CDR3 comprises 15 residues. The germline gives CDR1 MNHEY, CDR2 SVGEGT. V lost 4 bases, J lost 0 bases, and 10 bases lay in between. For the CDR3, the DNA is TGTGCCAGCAGTTTAGCGTTTAGCTCCTACAATGAGCAGTTCTTC. Translating it yields CASSLAFSSYNEQFF.

There are many counts of this clonotype. The chain couples TRBV4-1 to TRBJ2-5; no firm D call. The ends were cut back, 0 bases at V and 4 bases at J, with 12 bases in the middle. There are 15 residues in the CDR3. The V gene's germline CDR1 is MGHRA and CDR2 YSYEKL. CDR3 sequence reads: CASSQDALTPETQYF. DNA for the CDR3: TGCGCCAGCAGCCAAGATGCCCTAACCCCAGAGACCCAGTACTTC.

In this sample, this clonotype turned up a few times. This chain uses TRBV20-1 with TRBJ2-1; the match to TRBD2 covers 7 bases. The germline V gene has CDR1 DFQATT and CDR2 SNEGSKA (reference sequence). Trimming cost V 5 bases and J 7 bases; bases outside gene matches: 11. The CDR3 length is 14 residues. The CDR3 bases are TGCAGTGCTGAACGGGACTACCAGGTGAATGAGCAGTTCTTC. Translation gives CSAERDYQVNEQFF.

Concerning this clonotype: A much larger clone sits a single nucleotide away, making a read error possible. The CDR3 DNA sequence: TGTGCCAGCAGGGTGAACGCTGAAGCTTTCTTT. This encodes CASRVNAEAFF. The chain recombines TRBV27 with TRBJ1-1, with no clear D. Germline values: CDR1 MNHEY, CDR2 SMNVEV (reference sequence). The CDR3 covers 11 residues.

This clonotype was seen many times. V gene TRBV28 combines with J gene TRBJ2-5, with TRBD1 matching 9 bases. The V gene's germline CDR1 is MDHEN and CDR2 SYDVKM. The junction had 11 bases not matched to a gene; V was cut back by 5 bases and J by 1 base. The CDR3 has 17 amino acids. Here the CDR3 DNA reads TGTGCCAGCAGTCCCTCGGGGGACAGGGTCATCCAAGAGACCCAGTACTTC. Translating it yields CASSPSGDRVIQETQYF. Combining the CDR3 with reference TRBV28 and TRBJ2-5 gives the whole variable domain DVKVTQSSRYLVKRTGEKVFLECVQDMDHENMFWYRQDPGLGLRLIYFSYDVKMKEKGDIPEGYSVSREKKERFSLILESASTNQTSMYLCASSPSGDRVIQETQYFGPGTRLLVL.

This chain joins TRBV7-9 and TRBJ2-5; D not resolved. The germline V gene has CDR1 SEHNR and CDR2 FQNEAQ (reference sequence). This CDR3 is 12 amino acids long. V lost 5 bases and J lost 6, with 10 bases in between. The DNA of the CDR3 is TGTGCCAGCAGCCCTATATTGCAGACCCAGTACTTC. It encodes CASSPILQTQYF. Complete variable domain (other parts from reference TRBV7-9 and TRBJ2-5): DTGVSQNPRHKITKRGQNVTFRCDPISEHNRLYWYRQTLGQGPEFLTYFQNEAQLEKSRLLSDRFSAERPKGSFSTLEIQRTEQGDSAMYLCASSPILQTQYFGPGTRLLVL.

The table lists this clonotype with many counts. The chain has TRBV28 and TRBJ2-2, with 9 bases matching TRBD2. The trim removed 4 bases at V and 5 bases at J, leaving 2 bases unmatched. The CDR3 runs to 14 residues. CDR1 and CDR2 (germline): MDHEN, SYDVKM. The CDR3 region has the DNA TGTGCCAGCAGTTATAGCGGGAGTACCGGGGAGCTGTTTTTT. Translating gives CASSYSGSTGELFF. Drawing the rest from reference TRBV28 and TRBJ2-2, the complete variable domain is DVKVTQSSRYLVKRTGEKVFLECVQDMDHENMFWYRQDPGLGLRLIYFSYDVKMKEKGDIPEGYSVSREKKERFSLILESASTNQTSMYLCASSYSGSTGELFFGEGSRLTVL.

This clonotype was seen more than once but under ten times. The chain recombines TRBV7-2 with TRBJ2-7; D unresolved. CDR1 and CDR2 from the germline V gene are SGHTA and FQGNSA. This CDR3 is built from 14 residues. V was clipped by 1 base and J by 2 bases, with 9 bases between them. This CDR3 reads CASSLGQYAYEQYF. The CDR3, as DNA: TGTGCCAGCAGCTTAGGCCAGTATGCCTACGAGCAGTACTTC.

This clonotype is medium-sized. The V gene is TRBV4-2, the J gene TRBJ2-3; the D is unclear. The CDR3 is 16 amino acids. Trimming took off 1 base at V and 2 bases at J, with 13 bases between the two ends. Germline lookup yields CDR1 LGHNA and CDR2 YNFKEQ. DNA for the CDR3: TGTGCCAGCAGCCAAGCCCTGGAGCTGCCCACAGATACGCAGTATTTT. Translated, it gives CASSQALELPTDTQYF.

About this clonotype itself: A much bigger clone sits one base away, suggesting this may be a read error. The CDR3 ends on some other residue instead of the conserved phenylalanine or tryptophan, so this is likely a read error. The V and J genes are TRBV7-6 and TRBJ2-7; 9 bases match TRBD1. CDR1 is SGHVS, CDR2 FNYEAQ, per germline. Losses at the gene ends were 5 bases for V and 2 bases for J; bases not matched to a gene: 4. The CDR3 contains 14 residues. The CDR3 DNA follows: TGTGCCAGCAGCGGGGGACAGGGCACCTACGAGCAGTACTGC. This gives the protein CASSGGQGTYEQYC.

This clonotype came up many times. This sequence joins TRBV4-3 and TRBJ1-1, with D maybe TRBD1 (5 bases). Germline-derived CDR1 and CDR2 are LGHNA and YSLEER. This CDR3 is 15 amino acids long. Between the trimmed V and J ends, which lost 0 bases and 4 bases, there was a span of 12 bases. The CDR3 nucleotides read TGCGCCAGCAGCCAAGATGTGCAGGGCGGCACTGAAGCTTTCTTT. It is translated as CASSQDVQGGTEAFF.

This chain links TRBV6-5 with TRBJ2-3; TRBD1 matches at 7 bases. There are 16 residues in the CDR3. The germline V gene encodes CDR1 MNHEY and CDR2 SVGAGI. CDR3 sequence (DNA): TGTGTCGGCAGTTTCACAGGGGAGACTAGCACAGATACGCAGTATTTT. Its protein is CVGSFTGETSTDTQYF.

This clonotype has at least ten counts. The chain joins TRBV20-1 to TRBJ2-5; D remains ambiguous. There are 12 residues in the CDR3. Germline V gives CDR1 DFQATT, CDR2 SNEGSKA (reference sequence). V shed 3 bases and J shed 5 bases, with 10 bases lying between them. For the CDR3, the DNA is TGCAGTGCTAGTAAGAGCCTGGAGACCCAGTACTTC. Its translation is CSASKSLETQYF.

This clonotype came up many times. The V gene is TRBV4-1, the J gene TRBJ2-7, with D possibly matching TRBD2 (5 bases). The germline V gene encodes CDR1 MGHRA and CDR2 YSYEKL. This CDR3 has 15 amino acids. V shed 1 base and J shed 7 bases, with 17 bases lying between them. The CDR3 sequence is CASSQVSSGDPEQYF. The CDR3 bases are TGCGCCAGCAGCCAAGTGTCCAGCGGAGACCCTGAGCAGTACTTC.

This clonotype was counted a few times. The chain uses TRBV20-1 and TRBJ1-2; D gene ambiguous. The V gene lost 0 bases and the J gene lost 2 bases, with 13 bases spanning the gap. Germline V CDR1 and CDR2: DFQATT, SNEGSKA (reference sequence). The CDR3 extends over 15 amino acids. The CDR3, as DNA: TGCAGTGCTAGAGATTCGGTGGGGATGAACTATGGCTACACCTTC. Translating it yields CSARDSVGMNYGYTF.

This clonotype occurred many times. CDR3 nucleotide sequence: TGTGCCAGCAGTGAATATAAGTCCTCCTACGAGCAGTACTTC. Its translation: CASSEYKSSYEQYF. This chain joins TRBV25-1 and TRBJ2-7; D is undetermined. CDR3 length: 14 amino acids. Trimming removed 0 bases at V and 0 bases at J, with 6 bases between. Looked up from germline, CDR1 is MGHDK and CDR2 is SYGVNS.

This clonotype was picked up many times. The V call is TRBV29-1, the J call TRBJ2-3, with TRBD2 matching over 9 bases. The CDR3 has 14 amino acids. Germline assignment: CDR1 SQVTM and CDR2 ANQGSEA. V dropped 4 bases and J dropped 6; count of bases not matched to a gene: 8. In DNA form, the CDR3 reads TGCAGCGTTGCCATTAGCGGGAGCTCCGATACGCAGTATTTT. Protein sequence: CSVAISGSSDTQYF.

This clonotype appeared many times. CDR3 in DNA: TGCAGTGCTAGAAGTGGTCCCCCCCTTTACTCGGACAAAAACATTCAGTACTTC. It translates to CSARSGPPLYSDKNIQYF. This chain connects TRBV20-1 to TRBJ2-4; unclear D gene. V gave up 2 bases and J gave up 3 bases, with 23 bases separating them. The length of the CDR3 is 18 residues. The germline V gene encodes CDR1 DFQATT and CDR2 SNEGSKA (reference sequence).

This clonotype was recorded a few times. This chain uses TRBV24-1 with TRBJ2-1; possibly TRBD1 or TRBD2 for D (5 bases each). The germline V and J ends were trimmed by 2 bases and 6 bases, with 7 bases remaining between them. This CDR3 has 13 amino acids. Germline V gene lookup returns CDR1 KGHDR and CDR2 SFDVKD. The CDR3 protein is CATSDSGPNEQFF. The CDR3 nucleotides read TGTGCCACCAGTGATTCGGGACCCAATGAGCAGTTCTTC.

The chain employs TRBV4-1 and TRBJ2-5; D gene unclear. The germline V gene has CDR1 MGHRA and CDR2 YSYEKL. V lost 3 bases, J lost 9 bases, and 26 bases lay in between. The CDR3 consists of 17 residues. The DNA for the CDR3 is TGCGCCAGCAGCCAGGAATCACCGTCTCTAGGTATGAAGGCCCAGTACTTC. It encodes CASSQESPSLGMKAQYF.

With respect to this clonotype: Just one base apart from a much larger clone, this may be a read error. The chain recombines TRBV20-1 with TRBJ2-2; D may be TRBD2 (5 bases). Germline CDR1 DFQATT, CDR2 SNEGSKA (reference sequence). The length of the CDR3 is 12 residues. The CDR3 loop reads CSATIDTGELLF. As DNA, the CDR3 is TGCAGTGCTACGATAGACACCGGGGAGCTGCTTTTT.

At least ten counts were recorded for this clonotype. The chain carries TRBV4-1 and TRBJ2-7; 9 nucleotides align to TRBD2. CDR1 is MGHRA, CDR2 YSYEKL, per germline. The CDR3 extends over 15 amino acids. V lost 1 base, J lost 7 bases, and 8 bases stayed unmatched. DNA of the CDR3: TGCGCCAGCAGCCAAGTCGCGGGAGGGCCGGGGGAGCAGTACTTC. This codes for CASSQVAGGPGEQYF.

Concerning this clonotype: A much larger clone sits a single nucleotide away, making a read error possible. No conserved phenylalanine or tryptophan ends this CDR3, so it is likely a read error. The V call is TRBV20-1, the J call TRBJ2-5; D may be TRBD2 (6 bases). Trimming pared 0 bases from V and 5 bases from J, leaving 13 bases between. The CDR3 has 14 amino acids. Germline lookup yields CDR1 DFQATT and CDR2 SNEGSKA (reference sequence). The CDR3 here is CSARDLEGSETQYS. CDR3 in DNA: TGCAGTGCTAGAGATCTGGAGGGATCCGAGACCCAGTACTCC.

This clonotype was seen ten or more times. This chain uses TRBV3-1 with TRBJ2-7, with D possibly being TRBD2 (7 bases). Germline V gives CDR1 LGHDT, CDR2 YNNKEL (reference sequence). The CDR3 totals 13 residues. V was shortened by 5 bases and J by 2 bases, with 10 bases between the two germline ends. The CDR3 region is CASSKGGAYEQYF. The DNA of the CDR3 is TGTGCCAGCAGCAAAGGGGGGGCCTACGAGCAGTACTTC.

Regarding this clonotype: A much larger clone is a single base away; this may be a read error. The chain has TRBV6-5 and TRBJ2-3; no definite D call. The CDR3 contains 11 residues. CDR1 and CDR2 (germline): MNHEY, SVGAGI. CDR3 in DNA: TGTGCCATTCTGCCAAGGGATACGCGGTATTTT. This encodes CAILPRDTRYF.

J is TRBJ1-2 and V is TRBV4-1, with TRBD1 as a possible D gene (6 bases). The CDR3 runs 14 residues. V lost 3 bases and J lost 6, with 14 bases in between. Germline CDR1 and CDR2: MGHRA and YSYEKL. The CDR3 DNA reads TGCGCCAGCAGCCAGGGCGGGGGCTTAGATGGCTACACCTTC. This sequence encodes CASSQGGGLDGYTF.

Regarding this clonotype: This may stem from a read error, because a much larger clone lies one nucleotide away. J is TRBJ2-7 and V is TRBV9, with D possibly called TRBD1 or TRBD2 (6 bases each). CDR3 length equals 14 residues. Germline CDR1 reads SGDLS; CDR2 reads YYNGEE. DNA of the CDR3: TGTGCCAGCAGCGTAGGGGGGGCAACCTACGAGCGGTACTTC. Its protein is CASSVGGATYERYF.

This clonotype was recorded at least ten times. The rearrangement joins TRBV6-2 or TRBV6-3 to TRBJ1-5, with D unresolved. This CDR3 has 13 amino acids. Germline values: CDR1 MNHEY, CDR2 SVGEGT. V was clipped by 8 bases and J by 4 bases, with 12 bases between them. The CDR3 sequence is CASSDGQNQPQHF. The CDR3 DNA sequence: TGTGCCAGCTCCGATGGCCAAAATCAGCCCCAGCATTTT.

This clonotype showed up many times. The chain combines TRBV13 with TRBJ2-3; D is ambiguous. V lost 3 bases, J lost 3 bases, and 7 bases lay in between. The CDR3 spans 13 residues. CDR1 and CDR2 (germline): PRHDT, FYEKMQ (reference sequence). The CDR3 loop reads CASSFPRTDTQYF. The DNA for the CDR3 is TGTGCCAGCAGCTTCCCCCGGACAGATACGCAGTATTTT.